Listed below are T cell receptor beta chains from one sample, sequenced in a study of blood T cell repertoires in COVID-19. Clones were read by immunoSEQ multiplex PCR, and TCRdb kept only the in-frame ones, dropping some. The sample holds about 80,000 clones; roughly 86% are singletons and the top ten take around 6.6%. The sample taken for sequencing was peripheral blood. These receptors were taken from a man in his 70s with acute or convalescent COVID-19. CDR3s include the opening cysteine and the closing phenylalanine or tryptophan. D genes are given only for firm matches. Part of the rows lack a size; the others show once, few, many or a class for expanded clones.

v_call,clone_size,d_call,j_call,cdr3_nt,cdr3_aa
TRBV5-1,NA,TRBD2,TRBJ2-3,TGCGCCAGCAGGACGTGGGGGGGATATAGCACAGATACGCAGTATTTT,CASRTWGGYSTDTQYF
TRBV6-4,NA,TRBD1,TRBJ1-5,TGTGCCAGCCTGGGACAGAGCAATCAGCCCCAGCATTTT,CASLGQSNQPQHF
TRBV6-5,few,NA,TRBJ2-7,TGTGCCAGCAGTTACAGGGAGGAGGGCACCTACGAGCAGTACTTC,CASSYREEGTYEQYF
TRBV6-5,once,NA,TRBJ2-1,TGTGCCAGTGGGCGGACAGCCAGGAACAATGAGCAGTTCTTC,CASGRTARNNEQFF
TRBV5-1,NA,TRBD1,TRBJ1-1,TGCGCCAGCAGCTTTCGGGGACAGACGAACACTGAAGCTTTCTTT,CASSFRGQTNTEAFF
TRBV3-1/TRBV3-2,once,NA,TRBJ2-1,TGTGCCAGCAGCCAAGGGCCAACAGGCTACAATGAGCAGTTCTTC,CASSQGPTGYNEQFF
TRBV7-2,NA,NA,TRBJ2-1,TGTGCCAGCAGCTTATGGTCCGACAGGCGGAATGAGCAGTTCTTC,CASSLWSDRRNEQFF
TRBV7-2,NA,TRBD2,TRBJ2-7,TGTGCCAGCAGCTTAGCAACGGGACTAGCGGGGGGTCCATCCTACGAGCAGTACTTC,CASSLATGLAGGPSYEQYF
TRBV28,NA,TRBD1,TRBJ1-6,TGTGCCAGCAGTTCCGGGACAGCTAATTCACCCCTCCACTTT,CASSSGTANSPLHF
TRBV28,NA,TRBD2,TRBJ2-7,TGTGCCAGCAGTTCAACTCTGGGAGCGGGAAGATACTACGAGCAGTACTTC,CASSSTLGAGRYYEQYF
TRBV5-4,NA,NA,TRBJ2-3,TGTGCCAGCAGCCGCCCCGCCCAGGGGATAGATACGCAGTATTTT,CASSRPAQGIDTQYF
TRBV5-4,NA,TRBD1,TRBJ1-1,TGTGCCAGCAGCTTAGACAGGGGGAACACTGAAGCTTTCTTT,CASSLDRGNTEAFF
TRBV10-2,NA,TRBD2,TRBJ2-7,TGCGCCACCTCAGCGCTAGCGGGAGCTGGGACCTACGAGCAGTACTTC,CATSALAGAGTYEQYF
TRBV18,NA,NA,TRBJ2-2,TGTGCCAGCTCACTCGGAGGGACCGGGGAGCTGTTTTTT,CASSLGGTGELFF
TRBV18,NA,NA,TRBJ1-5,TGTGCCAGCTCTCGACAGAATATGGATCAGCCCCAGCATTTT,CASSRQNMDQPQHF
TRBV5-1,NA,NA,TRBJ2-1,TGCGCCAGCAGCCCCCCCTCGGGGAATGAGCAGTTCTTC,CASSPPSGNEQFF
TRBV6-5,NA,NA,TRBJ2-1,TGTGCCAGCAGTTACGGGGTGGCTAGCGAGCAGTTCTTC,CASSYGVASEQFF
TRBV11-2,NA,NA,TRBJ1-1,TGTGCCAGCAGCCCAAGCCGGTCGAACACTGAAGCTTTCTTT,CASSPSRSNTEAFF
TRBV6-2/TRBV6-3,NA,TRBD1,TRBJ2-2,TGTGCCAGCAGTTACTCCCCCGGGACAGTGTTCCCCGGGGAGCTGTTTTTT,CASSYSPGTVFPGELFF
TRBV19,NA,TRBD1,TRBJ1-2,TGTGCCAGTAGCAGTCGGACAGGGGAAATCTATGGCTACACCTTC,CASSSRTGEIYGYTF
TRBV5-6,once,TRBD1,TRBJ1-1,TGTGCCAGCAGCGCCGGGACAGGGGTAATTAAGACTGAAGCTTTCTTT,CASSAGTGVIKTEAFF
TRBV19,NA,TRBD1,TRBJ2-1,TGTGCCAGTAGTAGCAACAGGGGGACGAGGGATGAGCAGTTCTTC,CASSSNRGTRDEQFF
TRBV3-1/TRBV3-2,NA,NA,TRBJ1-4,TGTGCCAGCAGCTACGACAGCTTGAATGAAAAACTGTTTTTT,CASSYDSLNEKLFF
TRBV27,NA,TRBD1,TRBJ2-2,TGTGCCAGCAGCCCGTTCGGGGACAGGGGTTCCGGGGAGCTGTTTTTT,CASSPFGDRGSGELFF
TRBV30,once,NA,TRBJ1-1,TGTGCCTGGAGGGAGGGGAACACTGAAGCTTTCTTT,CAWREGNTEAFF
TRBV30,NA,TRBD1,TRBJ1-6,TGTGCCTGGAGACGGACAGGACAGAATTCACCCCTCCACTTT,CAWRRTGQNSPLHF
TRBV19,NA,TRBD2,TRBJ2-3,TGTGCCAGTAGTAGGAGACTAGCGGTTGACACAGATACGCAGTATTTT,CASSRRLAVDTDTQYF
TRBV5-1,NA,TRBD1,TRBJ1-4,TGCGCCAGCAGCTTGGGGACAGGGGGCGCAGGAGAAAAACTGTTTTTT,CASSLGTGGAGEKLFF
TRBV19,NA,TRBD2,TRBJ2-2,TGTGCCAGTAGTCCGCCGAGAGGGACTAAGGCAGGGAAGCTGTTTTTT,CASSPPRGTKAGKLFF
TRBV7-5,NA,NA,TRBJ1-1,TGTGCCAGAAGCCGAGAAGGGGGCGCATGGTCTGAAGCTTTCTTT,CARSREGGAWSEAFF
TRBV4-2,NA,NA,TRBJ2-3,TGTGCCAGCAGCCAAGATCAGGCAGGGGAGCCGTATTTT,CASSQDQAGEPYF
TRBV5-4,NA,NA,TRBJ2-1,TGTGCCAGCAGCAGGGGGGGGGCCAGCTCCTACAATGAGCAGTTCTTC,CASSRGGASSYNEQFF
TRBV27,many,NA,TRBJ2-1,TGTGCCAGCAGTTTATCCATAGGGACTCGGCAGCGCAATGAGCAGTTCTTC,CASSLSIGTRQRNEQFF
TRBV19,NA,TRBD1,TRBJ1-5,TGTGCCAGTAGTATCGGAGGGGGCGGCAATCAGCCCCAGCATTTT,CASSIGGGGNQPQHF
TRBV18,NA,TRBD1,TRBJ2-7,TGTGCCAGCTCACCCTCAGGGGGCGGTTACGAGCAGTACTTC,CASSPSGGGYEQYF
TRBV7-9,NA,TRBD2,TRBJ2-7,TGTGCCAGCAGCTTGACTAGCGGGGGAAACTACGAGCAGTACTTC,CASSLTSGGNYEQYF
TRBV15,NA,TRBD1,TRBJ2-3,TGTGCCACCAGCAGTACAGGGGGCACAGATACGCAGTATTTT,CATSSTGGTDTQYF
TRBV7-9,few,NA,TRBJ2-2,TGTGCCAGCAGCTTACAGGGAACCGGGGAGCTGTTTTTT,CASSLQGTGELFF
TRBV18,NA,NA,TRBJ2-7,TGTGCCAGCTCACCGAACAGCTACGAGCAGTACTTC,CASSPNSYEQYF
TRBV11-2,NA,TRBD2,TRBJ2-5,TGTGCCAGCAGCCTAGGACTAGCGGCTTTGGAGACCCAGTACTTC,CASSLGLAALETQYF
TRBV11-2,once,TRBD1,TRBJ1-4,TGTGCCAGCAGCCCCAAGCTGAGGGGGCGCTCTAGTGAAAAACTGTTTTTT,CASSPKLRGRSSEKLFF
TRBV12-3/TRBV12-4,NA,NA,TRBJ2-6,TGTGCCAACAAATACTCTGGGGCCAACGTCCTGACTTTC,CANKYSGANVLTF
TRBV2,NA,NA,TRBJ1-2,TGTGCCAGCAGTGCAAAGGGGATTTCATCCTATGGCTACACCTTC,CASSAKGISSYGYTF